This T cell receptor beta chain is drawn from a study of T cells after yellow fever vaccination. V was cut by 5 bases and J by 6 bases, with 13 bases left in between. CDR1 and CDR2 (germline): SEHNR, FQNEAQ (reference sequence). The length of the CDR3 is 13 residues. Study-wide findings and caveats: Among all clonotypes, a small share was observed in both CD4 and CD8 compartments. It was the secondary response that reached its peak faster, day 5 versus 15, but it was weaker. Clones that expanded after primary vaccination mostly reappeared after the booster (roughly 97% CD4, 88% CD8).

They built TCR cDNA with 5'RACE template switching, a step that put in a universal primer site and UMIs. TCRdb re-analysed the 5' RACE reads in MiXCR, keeping a single row per CDR3 protein. The sample yields hundreds of thousands of distinct CDR3 sequences, roughly 8.7% seen once. This clonotype turned up a few times. Its antigen remains unidentified. This specimen was PBMCs, taken on the day of the first yellow fever vaccination. The receptor comes from a man between 18 and 35 years old who received the YFV17D yellow fever vaccine. J is TRBJ1-2 and V is TRBV7-9; D is possibly TRBD1 (6 bases). CDR3 amino acids: CASSRGGANGYTF. The CDR3 bases are TGTGCCAGCAGCCGAGGGGGGGCGAATGGCTACACCTTC.